This entry concerns a single T cell receptor (beta chain). The sample is drawn from a study of identical twins. TCRdb redid the calling of the 5' RACE reads with MiXCR, one entry per CDR3 protein. The repertoire includes some 1,700,000 distinct CDR3 sequences, 25% to 35% of them detected once, and more than 0.25% sits in the top ten. The CDR3 totals 16 residues. Trimming took 3 bases from V and 2 from J, leaving 15 bases between them. Germline-derived CDR1 and CDR2 are ENHRY and SYGVKD. The sample comprised cord blood. This clonotype originated in a newborn girl in good health. This chain uses TRBV10-3 with TRBJ2-3; a possible D gene is TRBD2 (5 bases). The chain's CDR3 is CAISDLRTADTDTQYF. The CDR3 DNA follows: TGTGCCATCAGTGACCTGCGGACTGCGGACACAGATACGCAGTATTTT.